Listed here are 28 T cell receptor beta chains from one sample, sequenced in a study of T cell repertoires in cytomegalovirus infection. TCRdb used MiXCR to reprocess the reads, holding one entry per CDR3 protein. Of 200,000 to 300,000 distinct CDR3 sequences listed, roughly an eighth are singletons. Sequencing input: PBMCs. These receptors all come from a human donor in good health (CMV status not recorded). Some clones in this sample may be carry-over from other donors' samples.

At least ten counts were recorded for this clonotype. Relative to the germline gene, one junction end is altered; a read error may explain this. The V call is TRBV10-3, the J call TRBJ1-1; 12 bases are shared with TRBD1. Germline-derived CDR1 and CDR2 are ENHRY and SYGVKD. The CDR3 consists of 17 residues. In nucleotides, the CDR3 is TGTGCCGTCAGGGGGGGACAGGGGGCCCCAAAAAACACTGAAGCTTTCTTT. Its translation: CAVRGGQGAPKNTEAFF.

Many counts were recorded for this clonotype. The chain is built from TRBV7-9 and TRBJ1-6, with 7 bases that match TRBD1. Germline values: CDR1 SEHNR, CDR2 FQNEAQ (reference sequence). CDR3 length equals 14 residues. V lost 7 bases and J lost 8; bases outside the gene matches: 8. The DNA for the CDR3 is TGTGCCAGCACCGACAGGGAGGTGTATTCACCCCTCCACTTT. This gives the protein CASTDREVYSPLHF.

This clonotype came up a few times. This sequence joins TRBV7-9 and TRBJ2-5; tentatively, D is TRBD1 (5 bases). The CDR3 runs 15 residues. The V end was cut by 5 bases, the J end by 4 bases, with 17 bases between. Germline assignment: CDR1 SEHNR and CDR2 FQNEAQ (reference sequence). The CDR3 region has the DNA TGTGCCAGCAGCCCTCCATCTCAAGGGGTAGAGACCCAGTACTTC. It is translated as CASSPPSQGVETQYF.

This chain links TRBV2 with TRBJ2-3; TRBD1 or TRBD2 may be the D gene (5 bases each). From germline, CDR1 is SNHLY and CDR2 FYNNEI. V was trimmed by 7 bases and J by 0 bases, leaving 14 bases between them. This CDR3 comprises 15 residues. DNA for the CDR3: TGTGCCAGCACCAATACGGGACGAAGCACAGATACGCAGTATTTT. Translation: CASTNTGRSTDTQYF.

This clonotype was picked up a small number of times. V usage is TRBV6-1 and J usage is TRBJ2-7; D is possibly TRBD2 (6 bases). The germline gives CDR1 MNHNS, CDR2 SASEGT. CDR3 length: 14 amino acids. V was trimmed by 5 bases and J by 7 bases, leaving 18 bases between them. The CDR3 bases are TGTGCCAGCAGTCCACCGGGACTCCCTCGAGAGCAGTACTTC. This encodes CASSPPGLPREQYF.

The chain recombines TRBV9 with TRBJ2-1; tentative D call: TRBD2 (6 bases). CDR1 is SGDLS and CDR2 is YYNGEE in the germline V gene. V was shortened by 4 bases and J by 3 bases, with 17 bases between the two germline ends. CDR3 length: 16 amino acids. The CDR3 bases are TGTGCCAGCAGCCCAGGAATAGCGGACAACTACAATGAGCAGTTCTTC. Translated: CASSPGIADNYNEQFF.

This clonotype was observed at least ten times. The rearrangement links TRBV6-2 or TRBV6-3 to TRBJ2-1; 7 nucleotides match TRBD1. The CDR3 covers 11 residues. In germline, CDR1 is MNHEY, CDR2 SVGEGT. With 7 bases clipped from V and 10 bases from J, the junction kept 4 bases outside the gene matches. As DNA, the CDR3 is TGTGCCAGCACCATGGGACAGGAGCAGTTCTTC. Its protein is CASTMGQEQFF.

This clonotype was detected many times. The V call is TRBV7-8, the J call TRBJ2-2; maybe TRBD1 (7 bases). The ends were cut back, 5 bases at V and 0 bases at J, with 19 bases in the middle. Germline CDR1 is SGHVS and CDR2 is FQNEAQ. CDR3 length: 18 residues. The CDR3 region is CASSRLGQGGANTGELFF. DNA for the CDR3: TGTGCCAGCAGCCGTCTCGGGCAGGGGGGCGCGAACACCGGGGAGCTGTTTTTT.

This clonotype was observed many times. V and J are TRBV4-1 and TRBJ2-1; TRBD2 aligns across 7 bases. The germline CDR1 and CDR2 sequences are MGHRA and YSYEKL. The CDR3 loop spans 17 amino acids. The V gene end was trimmed by 3 bases and the J gene end by 0 bases; junction bases not matched to a gene: 8. The CDR3 reads CASSQGSGRSSYNEQFF. For the CDR3, the DNA is TGCGCCAGCAGCCAGGGTAGCGGGCGAAGCTCCTACAATGAGCAGTTCTTC.

This clonotype was recorded a few times. The chain has TRBV4-3 and TRBJ2-7; D call uncertain. Germline V gives CDR1 LGHNA, CDR2 YSLEER. This CDR3 is 13 amino acids long. V dropped 3 bases and J dropped 5 bases, with 11 bases sitting between them. The CDR3 sequence: CASSHKPQDEQYF. CDR3 coding DNA: TGCGCCAGCAGCCACAAACCTCAGGACGAGCAGTACTTC.

The rearrangement joins TRBV6-5 to TRBJ2-3, with 14 bases lining up with TRBD2. This CDR3 has 19 amino acids. Trimming at V came to 3 bases and at J to 0 bases, leaving 8 bases not matched to a gene. Germline CDR1 and CDR2: MNHEY and SVGAGI. CDR3 region: CASSYRGLAGGSSTDTQYF. DNA of the CDR3: TGTGCCAGCAGTTATCGTGGACTAGCGGGGGGATCTAGCACAGATACGCAGTATTTT.

This clonotype appeared many times. The chain employs TRBV7-2 and TRBJ1-2, with 9 bases aligning to TRBD1. The V segment lost 2 bases and the J segment 1 base; nucleotides outside the gene matches: 11. CDR1 and CDR2 (germline): SGHTA, FQGNSA. The CDR3 is 18 amino acids. The CDR3 coding sequence is TGTGCCAGCAGCTTACTTTCGACAGGGGGATGGTATAACTATGGCTACACCTTC. It specifies CASSLLSTGGWYNYGYTF.

This clonotype occurred many times. The V and J genes are TRBV12-3 or TRBV12-4 and TRBJ1-1; D remains ambiguous. CDR3 length equals 13 residues. V was shortened by 6 bases and J by 0 bases, with 8 bases between the two germline ends. This CDR3 reads CASSPPVNTEAFF. CDR3 nucleotide sequence: TGTGCCAGCAGCCCCCCGGTGAACACTGAAGCTTTCTTT.

This clonotype turned up a few times. The chain recombines TRBV4-2 with TRBJ2-6; no clear D gene. Germline assignment: CDR1 LGHNA and CDR2 YNFKEQ. The CDR3 has 17 amino acids. Between the trimmed V and J ends, which lost 5 bases and 0 bases, there was a span of 14 bases. The CDR3 nucleotides read TGTGCCAGCAGCAAGGGCGTTGGGAACTCTGGGGCCAACGTCCTGACTTTC. It yields the protein CASSKGVGNSGANVLTF.

The table lists this clonotype with a few counts. The chain has TRBV7-9 and TRBJ1-4; D unresolved. The CDR3 runs 12 residues. Germline V lookup: CDR1 SEHNR, CDR2 FQNEAQ (reference sequence). V dropped 1 base and J dropped 8 bases, with 5 bases sitting between them. The CDR3 loop reads CASSLGLEKLFF. The CDR3 DNA sequence: TGTGCCAGCAGCTTAGGGCTGGAAAAACTGTTTTTT. Together with reference TRBV7-9 and TRBJ1-4, the CDR3 gives the full variable domain: DTGVSQNPRHKITKRGQNVTFRCDPISEHNRLYWYRQTLGQGPEFLTYFQNEAQLEKSRLLSDRFSAERPKGSFSTLEIQRTEQGDSAMYLCASSLGLEKLFFGSGTQLSVL.

This clonotype was recorded a few times. This chain joins TRBV14 and TRBJ1-6; TRBD1 is a possible D gene (5 bases). The CDR3 runs to 15 residues. Germline values: CDR1 SGHDN, CDR2 FVKESK. Trimming removed 1 base at V and 7 bases at J, with 11 bases between. CDR3 in amino acids: CASSQAGGTNSPLHF. The CDR3 nucleotides read TGTGCCAGCAGCCAAGCCGGGGGAACCAATTCACCCCTCCACTTT.

This clonotype was counted at least ten times. This chain joins TRBV7-2 and TRBJ1-3, with D possibly TRBD1 on 5 matching bases. V lost 2 bases to trimming and J lost 3 bases, with 11 bases between them. The CDR3 contains 15 residues. Germline CDR1 is SGHTA and CDR2 is FQGNSA. Written as DNA, the CDR3 is TGTGCCAGCAGCTTAAGGGGACTTAGTGGAAACACCATATATTTT. Residues: CASSLRGLSGNTIYF.

The sample holds many counts of this clonotype. This chain connects TRBV6-1 to TRBJ2-7; 7 bases map to TRBD2. This CDR3 is built from 13 residues. Looked up from germline, CDR1 is MNHNS and CDR2 is SASEGT. Unmatched junction bases numbered 8, after V lost 10 bases and J lost 2 bases. The CDR3 coding sequence is TGTGCCACAAAGCGGGACGCCACCTACGAGCAGTACTTC. This translates into CATKRDATYEQYF.

This clonotype appeared a few times. CDR3 amino acids: CASSQPSQETQYF. In DNA form, the CDR3 reads TGTGCCAGCAGCCAACCGTCTCAAGAGACCCAGTACTTC. The chain uses TRBV14 and TRBJ2-5; D gene uncertain. This CDR3 region has 13 residues. The germline V and J ends were trimmed by 2 bases and 2 bases, with 6 bases remaining between them. Germline V lookup: CDR1 SGHDN, CDR2 FVKESK.

The V and J genes are TRBV20-1 and TRBJ1-4; D gene uncertain. The CDR3 runs 14 residues. The V end lost 2 bases, the J end lost 0 bases, and 7 bases lay between the germline ends. CDR1 DFQATT and CDR2 SNEGSKA come from the germline V gene (reference sequence). As DNA, the CDR3 is TGCAGTGCTAGACCGGGGTCAACTAATGAAAAACTGTTTTTT. As protein: CSARPGSTNEKLFF.

This clonotype has at least ten counts. This chain links TRBV11-1 with TRBJ2-5; TRBD1 matches at 7 bases. The CDR3 covers 15 residues. V was pared by 6 bases and J by 0 bases, with 7 bases of the junction left unmatched. From germline, CDR1 is SGHAT and CDR2 FQDESV (reference sequence). The CDR3 bases are TGTGCCAGCAGTTCGGACAGGAGGTACCAAGAGACCCAGTACTTC. Translated: CASSSDRRYQETQYF. Full variable domain (rest looked up from reference TRBV11-1 and TRBJ2-5): EAEVAQSPRYKITEKSQAVAFWCDPISGHATLYWYRQILGQGPELLVQFQDESVVDDSQLPKDRFSAERLKGVDSTLKIQPAELGDSAMYLCASSSDRRYQETQYFGPGTRLLVL.

The chain couples TRBV10-3 to TRBJ1-2; a weak D match, TRBD1 (6 bases). V was shortened by 3 bases and J by 4 bases, with 9 bases between the two germline ends. Germline loops: CDR1 ENHRY, CDR2 SYGVKD. The CDR3 is 13 amino acids. This CDR3 is CAISEQGAYGYTF. CDR3 DNA: TGTGCCATCAGTGAACAGGGTGCCTATGGCTACACCTTC.

In this sample, this clonotype turned up many times. V usage is TRBV14 and J usage is TRBJ1-5; no clear D gene. Trimming cost V 0 bases and J 9 bases, with 12 bases left between them. Germline CDR1 SGHDN, CDR2 FVKESK. The CDR3 runs to 14 residues. CDR3 nucleotide sequence: TGTGCCAGCAGCCAAGATAATTCCGGTTGGCCCCAGCATTTT. This sequence encodes CASSQDNSGWPQHF.

J is TRBJ2-5 and V is TRBV20-1; D might be TRBD1 or TRBD2, each matching 5 bases. Deletions cut 3 bases from V and 5 bases from J, with 10 bases between. This CDR3 is 12 amino acids long. Germline V lookup: CDR1 DFQATT, CDR2 SNEGSKA (reference sequence). The CDR3 DNA is TGCAGTGCTAGGGGACCTGAGGAGACCCAGTACTTC. Translation: CSARGPEETQYF.

The V gene is TRBV4-2, the J gene TRBJ1-6; TRBD1 matches at 11 bases. This CDR3 comprises 18 residues. The germline CDR1 and CDR2 sequences are LGHNA and YNFKEQ. V lost 6 bases and J lost 5; bases outside the gene matches: 12. CDR3 nucleotide sequence: TGTGCCAGCAGAACCGGGACAGGGGGGACTACGGATAATTCACCCCTCCACTTT. It is translated as CASRTGTGGTTDNSPLHF.

This clonotype was counted at least ten times. The chain employs TRBV24-1 and TRBJ2-1; D perhaps matches TRBD2 (5 bases). V lost 5 bases, J lost 7 bases, and 17 bases lay in between. The V gene's germline CDR1 is KGHDR and CDR2 SFDVKD. The CDR3 length is 15 residues. Written as DNA, the CDR3 is TGTGCCACCAGTGCCGTCGGGATAAGGGAGAATGAGCAGTTCTTC. As protein: CATSAVGIRENEQFF.

This clonotype was found a few times. The rearrangement links TRBV18 to TRBJ2-7, with TRBD2 identical over 7 bases. CDR3 size: 15 residues. The junction had 11 bases not matched to a gene; V was cut back by 4 bases and J by 5 bases. Germline CDR1 is KGHSH and CDR2 is LQKENI. CDR3 in amino acids: CASSLSRERGHEQYF. Here the CDR3 DNA reads TGTGCCAGCTCACTCTCTCGGGAGCGGGGCCACGAGCAGTACTTC.

The rearrangement links TRBV29-1 to TRBJ2-3; 7 nucleotides agree with TRBD2. The germline V gene has CDR1 SQVTM and CDR2 ANQGSEA. The CDR3 runs to 15 residues. V was pared by 1 base and J by 2 bases, with 6 bases of the junction left unmatched. Here the CDR3 DNA reads TGCAGCGTTGAAGTAGCGGGCGGGTTCACAGATACGCAGTATTTT. Amino acid sequence: CSVEVAGGFTDTQYF.